These 21 T cell receptor beta chains were sequenced from one sample in a study of blood T cell repertoires in COVID-19. TCRdb's copy holds only in-frame clones and misses some; the assay was immunoSEQ multiplex PCR. This sample has more than 200,000 clones; 65% to 90% occur once, and the top ten carry 4.5% to 7.5%. The sequencing sample was made of peripheral blood. The source is a man aged 80 or over with acute or convalescent COVID-19.

The chain has TRBV9 and TRBJ2-3, with 9 positions matching TRBD2. The CDR3 covers 16 residues. With 2 bases clipped from V and 4 bases from J, the junction kept 8 bases outside the gene matches. Germline CDR1 and CDR2: SGDLS and YYNGEE. Here the CDR3 DNA reads TGTGCCAGCAGCGTGTCGGGACTAGCTGTCGCAGATACGCAGTATTTT. Its translation: CASSVSGLAVADTQYF.

The rearrangement links TRBV18 to TRBJ1-4, with 7 bases lining up with TRBD1. Germline V gives CDR1 KGHSH, CDR2 LQKENI. The CDR3 covers 13 residues. The V and J ends lost 2 bases and 8 bases, in that order; junction bases with no gene match: 2. CDR3 in amino acids: CASSPMDREKLFF. The CDR3 bases are TGTGCCAGCTCACCAATGGACAGGGAAAAACTGTTTTTT.

Of note for this clone: This sample includes further DNA sequences coding for the same CDR3. The chain carries TRBV28 and TRBJ1-4; possible D gene TRBD1, 6 bases. This CDR3 has 15 amino acids. Germline V gene data show CDR1 as MDHEN and CDR2 as SYDVKM. Trimming stripped 5 bases from V and 2 bases from J, with 12 bases between. CDR3 bases: TGTGCCAGCAGTCCCACAGGGACCACTAATGAAAAACTGTTTTTT. This gives the protein CASSPTGTTNEKLFF.

A few counts support this clone. The CDR3 region is CAWRPGHRLGYTF. The CDR3 DNA follows: TGTGCCTGGAGGCCGGGACATCGACTTGGCTACACCTTC. J is TRBJ1-2 and V is TRBV30; D might be TRBD1 (6 bases). The V end was cut by 3 bases, the J end by 7 bases, with 15 bases between. Germline lookup yields CDR1 GTSNPN and CDR2 SVGIG (reference sequence). CDR3 size: 13 residues.

This chain connects TRBV2 to TRBJ2-1, with a weak D call TRBD2 (6 bases). This CDR3 is 15 amino acids long. V was trimmed by 1 base and J by 0 bases, leaving 7 bases between them. The germline V gene encodes CDR1 SNHLY and CDR2 FYNNEI. DNA for the CDR3: TGTGCCAGCAGTGAAGAAGCGGGCTCCTACAATGAGCAGTTCTTC. Translated, it gives CASSEEAGSYNEQFF.

The chain combines TRBV9 with TRBJ2-7; 10 nucleotides agree with TRBD2. There are 15 residues in the CDR3. J was trimmed by 4 bases and V by 0 bases; bases with no gene match: 4. CDR1 is SGDLS, CDR2 YYNGEE, per germline. The DNA for the CDR3 is TGTGCCAGCAGCGTAGCCAGTAGCGGGAGGTACGAGCAGTACTTC. Amino acids: CASSVASSGRYEQYF.

The CDR3 sequence: CATSDSSPALKNIQYF. The CDR3, as DNA: TGTGCCACCAGTGATTCATCTCCAGCACTAAAAAACATTCAGTACTTC. The chain carries TRBV24-1 and TRBJ2-4, with D uncertain. V lost 2 bases and J 4 bases, leaving 14 bases between the germline ends. Germline V lookup: CDR1 KGHDR, CDR2 SFDVKD. This CDR3 spans 16 amino acids.

V usage is TRBV11-3 and J usage is TRBJ2-2; TRBD2 matches 7 bases. J was trimmed by 6 bases and V by 8 bases; bases with no gene match: 9. The germline CDR1 and CDR2 sequences are SGHNT and YENEEA. The CDR3 covers 14 residues. The CDR3 DNA reads as TGTGCCAGCGGGAGGGACGCCGCCTCCGGGGAGCTGTTTTTT. Translation gives CASGRDAASGELFF.

The chain couples TRBV27 to TRBJ1-1; 8 bases fit TRBD1. CDR1 and CDR2 (germline): MNHEY, SMNVEV (reference sequence). CDR3 length: 15 amino acids. V gave up 5 bases and J gave up 2 bases; unmatched junction bases: 7. CDR3 bases: TGTGCCAGCAGTGGAGTCGACAGGGGCAACACTGAAGCTTTCTTT. The encoded protein is CASSGVDRGNTEAFF.

The genes are TRBV7-9 and TRBJ2-1; 12 bases align to TRBD1. The CDR3 consists of 16 residues. V gave up 5 bases and J gave up 4 bases; unmatched junction bases: 6. Looked up from germline, CDR1 is SEHNR and CDR2 is FQNEAQ (reference sequence). Written as DNA, the CDR3 is TGTGCCAGCAGCCTCGGGACAGGGGGCGGGTACAATGAGCAGTTCTTC. Protein: CASSLGTGGGYNEQFF.

The rearrangement uses TRBV27 and TRBJ2-7; D is uncertain. CDR1 and CDR2 from the germline V gene are MNHEY and SMNVEV (reference sequence). V was clipped by 2 bases and J by 3 bases, with 11 bases between them. The CDR3 loop spans 14 amino acids. As DNA, the CDR3 is TGTGCCAGCAGTTTAAGGTTTGGCGGCTACGAGCAGTACTTC. Its protein product is CASSLRFGGYEQYF.

The chain links TRBV10-3 to TRBJ2-7; D remains ambiguous. The CDR3 is 15 amino acids. V was pared by 3 bases and J by 1 base, with 13 bases between. Per germline, CDR1 ENHRY and CDR2 SYGVKD. For the CDR3, the DNA is TGTGCCATCAGTGACTTCTCTAGTCGTTCCTACGAGCAGTACTTC. Translating it yields CAISDFSSRSYEQYF.

This clone was observed a handful of times. V usage is TRBV12-5 and J usage is TRBJ2-1; 8 nucleotides match TRBD2. The CDR3 extends over 16 amino acids. Germline V gene sequence: CDR1 LGHNT, CDR2 FRNRAP. The V gene end was trimmed by 0 bases and the J gene end by 6 bases; junction bases not matched to a gene: 7. As DNA, the CDR3 is TGTGCTAGTGGTTTGGTCCGGGAGGGCCCGCTCAATGAGCAGTTCTTC. It is translated as CASGLVREGPLNEQFF.

V is TRBV5-1 and J is TRBJ1-2; TRBD1 might be the D (5 bases). The CDR3 extends over 14 amino acids. V dropped 0 bases and J dropped 6 bases, with 12 bases sitting between them. Germline CDR1 reads SGHRS; CDR2 reads YFSETQ. Here the CDR3 DNA reads TGCGCCAGCAGCTTGGTTTCAGGGTCTGATGGCTACACCTTC. It yields the protein CASSLVSGSDGYTF.

This clone was detected only once. The J gene is TRBJ2-3, the V gene TRBV27; a weak D match, TRBD2 (6 bases). V was shortened by 7 bases and J by 2 bases, with 16 bases between the two germline ends. Germline V lookup: CDR1 MNHEY, CDR2 SMNVEV (reference sequence). This CDR3 has 15 residues. CDR3 sequence (DNA): TGTGCCAGCACTCGAAGGGGACTTGACACAGATACGCAGTATTTT. This gives the protein CASTRRGLDTDTQYF.

The chain recombines TRBV3-1 (or the pseudogene TRBV3-2) with TRBJ2-3; D may be TRBD1 (5 bases). The CDR3 loop spans 17 amino acids. From germline, CDR1 is LGHDT and CDR2 YNNKEL (reference sequence). The V gene lost 0 bases and the J gene lost 4 bases, with 17 bases spanning the gap. CDR3 sequence: CASSQDLLGASPDTQYF. CDR3 DNA sequence: TGTGCCAGCAGCCAAGATCTCCTAGGGGCTTCACCAGATACGCAGTATTTT.

The chain joins TRBV7-8 to TRBJ2-1; D not resolved. The CDR3 sequence is 14 residues long. Germline lookup yields CDR1 SGHVS and CDR2 FQNEAQ. V lost 2 bases, J lost 2 bases, and 7 bases lay in between. The CDR3 reads CASSLSSAYNEQFF. The CDR3 DNA reads as TGTGCCAGCAGCTTATCCTCCGCCTACAATGAGCAGTTCTTC.

The genes are TRBV5-1 and TRBJ1-4; D might be TRBD1 (6 bases). The CDR3 has 15 residues. The germline CDR1 and CDR2 sequences are SGHRS and YFSETQ. V shed 1 base and J shed 5 bases, with 12 bases lying between them. The CDR3 here is CASSLSDSVNEKLFF. CDR3 nucleotides: TGCGCCAGCAGCTTGTCGGACAGCGTCAATGAAAAACTGTTTTTT.

CDR3 nucleotides: TGTGCCAGTAGTATAGCTGGGGGCAGCAATCAGCCCCAGCATTTT. Residues: CASSIAGGSNQPQHF. The V gene is TRBV19, the J gene TRBJ1-5; a possible D gene is TRBD1 (6 bases). V was clipped by 1 base and J by 1 base, with 8 bases between them. Germline CDR1 LNHDA, CDR2 SQIVND (reference sequence). The CDR3 runs 15 residues.

The rearrangement joins TRBV12-5 to TRBJ2-1; tentatively, D is TRBD2 (6 bases). Trimming removed 7 bases at V and 2 bases at J, with 15 bases between. CDR3 length: 15 amino acids. The V gene's germline CDR1 is LGHNT and CDR2 FRNRAP. CDR3 nucleotides: TGTGCTAGTGCTTTTGGGGGGAGGACCTACAATGAGCAGTTCTTC. It is translated as CASAFGGRTYNEQFF.

This clone was picked up a small number of times. The chain has TRBV30 and TRBJ2-2; 9 bases are shared with TRBD1. Germline V gives CDR1 GTSNPN, CDR2 SVGIG (reference sequence). CDR3 length: 15 residues. V gave up 5 bases and J gave up 0 bases; unmatched junction bases: 4. The CDR3 loop is CAWGTGGANTGELFF. In DNA, the CDR3 is TGTGCCTGGGGTACAGGGGGCGCGAACACCGGGGAGCTGTTTTTT.